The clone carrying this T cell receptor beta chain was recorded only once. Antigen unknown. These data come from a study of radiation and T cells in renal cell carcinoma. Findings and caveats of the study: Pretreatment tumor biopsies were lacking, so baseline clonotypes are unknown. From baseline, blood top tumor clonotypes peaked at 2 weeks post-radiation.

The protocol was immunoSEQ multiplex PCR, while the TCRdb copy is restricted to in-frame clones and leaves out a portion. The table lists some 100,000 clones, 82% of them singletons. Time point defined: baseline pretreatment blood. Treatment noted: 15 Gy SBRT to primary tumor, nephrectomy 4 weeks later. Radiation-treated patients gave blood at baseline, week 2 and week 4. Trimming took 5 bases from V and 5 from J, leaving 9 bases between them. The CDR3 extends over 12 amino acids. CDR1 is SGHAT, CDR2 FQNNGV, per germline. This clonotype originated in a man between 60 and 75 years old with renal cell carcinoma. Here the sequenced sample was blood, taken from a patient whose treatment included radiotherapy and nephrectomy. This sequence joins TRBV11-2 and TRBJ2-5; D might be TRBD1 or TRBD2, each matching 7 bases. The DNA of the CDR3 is TGTGCCAGCAGCCAGGGGGGGGAGACCCAGTACTTC. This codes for CASSQGGETQYF.